These 18 T cell receptor beta chains were sequenced from one sample in a study of blood T cell repertoires in COVID-19 (TCRdb year 2020). Receptor libraries were prepared by the immunoSEQ multiplex PCR assay. Here the immuneACCESS table is served through TCRdb, limited to in-frame sequences with V and J called. Missing clones are a known gap in these copies; in checked studies unresolved V genes cover under half, and the rest lacks a known reason. Recorded for this sample are roughly 200,000 clones; roughly 77% of them occurred a single time. The ten largest make up roughly 5.7% of the sample. The specimen was peripheral blood. The origin of the receptors is a woman between 40 and 50 years old with COVID-19, enrolled during active disease.

This clone was recorded a few times. The junction and the germline gene differ at one end; a read error may be behind it. The rearrangement links TRBV6-1 to TRBJ2-7; D ambiguous. Germline V gene data show CDR1 as MNHNS and CDR2 as SASEGT. The CDR3 has 13 residues. DNA of the CDR3: TGTGCCAGCATTGAACAGTGGAGTGGGGAGCAGTACTTC. It is translated as CASIEQWSGEQYF.

A single count supports this clone. This rearrangement joins TRBV29-1 to TRBJ2-3, with D maybe TRBD1 (6 bases). This CDR3 has 12 residues. Trimming removed 8 bases from V and 6 bases from J, with 15 bases in between. CDR1 and CDR2 from the germline V gene are SQVTM and ANQGSEA. CDR3: CSQGQSGDTQYF. CDR3 nucleotide sequence: TGCAGCCAAGGACAGTCTGGGGATACGCAGTATTTT.

This chain joins TRBV5-1 and TRBJ2-1, with 11 nucleotides matching TRBD2. The V and J ends lost 0 bases and 7 bases, in that order; junction bases with no gene match: 6. CDR1 is SGHRS and CDR2 is YFSETQ in the germline V gene. The CDR3 sequence is 16 residues long. The CDR3 loop is CASSLEGLAASNEQFF. The CDR3 nucleotides are TGCGCCAGCAGCTTGGAGGGACTAGCGGCTTCGAATGAGCAGTTCTTC. The full variable domain, in which reference TRBV5-1 and TRBJ2-1 provide the parts outside the CDR3, is KAGVTQTPRYLIKTRGQQVTLSCSPISGHRSVSWYQQTPGQGLQFLFEYFSETQRNKGNFPGRFSGRQFSNSRSEMNVSTLELGDSALYLCASSLEGLAASNEQFFGPGTRLTVL.

The V and J genes are TRBV6-6 and TRBJ2-6, with D perhaps matching TRBD1 (6 bases). Trimming removed 5 bases at V and 0 bases at J, with 14 bases between. Germline V gene data show CDR1 as MNHNY and CDR2 as SVGAGI (reference sequence). This CDR3 is built from 17 residues. The DNA for the CDR3 is TGTGCCAGCAGTCGACAGACAGGCCTCTCTGGGGCCAACGTCCTGACTTTC. Protein product: CASSRQTGLSGANVLTF.

The chain's CDR3 is CASSLALAGGYNEQFF. DNA of the CDR3: TGCGCCAGCAGCTTGGCTTTGGCGGGGGGCTACAATGAGCAGTTCTTC. The rearrangement links TRBV5-1 to TRBJ2-1; 8 bases line up with TRBD2. From germline, CDR1 is SGHRS and CDR2 YFSETQ. The V and J ends lost 0 bases and 3 bases, in that order; junction bases with no gene match: 5. The CDR3 has 16 amino acids.

This clone came up many times. This sample also contains other DNA sequences that code for the same CDR3. The V gene is TRBV6-5, the J gene TRBJ1-1; D gene unclear. There are 14 residues in the CDR3. V was shortened by 2 bases and J by 0 bases, with 7 bases between the two germline ends. Germline-derived CDR1 and CDR2 are MNHEY and SVGAGI. As DNA, the CDR3 is TGTGCCAGCAGTTACGGTCAGTTGAACACTGAAGCTTTCTTT. Protein product: CASSYGQLNTEAFF.

This chain joins TRBV18 and TRBJ2-2; tentative D call: TRBD2 (5 bases). The CDR3 is 16 residues long. Trimming cost V 1 base and J 1 base, with 10 bases left between them. In germline, CDR1 is KGHSH, CDR2 LQKENI. The CDR3 DNA reads as TGTGCCAGCTCACCACAGGGCGGGTGGAACACCGGGGAGCTGTTTTTT. This encodes CASSPQGGWNTGELFF. The entire variable domain, with the rest obtained from reference TRBV18 and TRBJ2-2, is as follows: NAGVMQNPRHLVRRRGQEARLRCSPMKGHSHVYWYRQLPEEGLKFMVYLQKENIIDESGMPKERFSAEFPKEGPSILRIQQVVRGDSAAYFCASSPQGGWNTGELFFGEGSRLTVL.

The chain recombines TRBV30 with TRBJ2-4, with D possibly TRBD2 on 5 matching bases. Trimming took off 0 bases at V and 3 bases at J, with 15 bases between the two ends. The germline gives CDR1 GTSNPN, CDR2 SVGIG (reference sequence). There are 16 residues in the CDR3. CDR3 residues: CAWSVLLGVGKNIQYF. DNA of the CDR3: TGTGCCTGGAGTGTACTACTCGGGGTTGGCAAAAACATTCAGTACTTC. The entire variable domain, with the rest obtained from reference TRBV30 and TRBJ2-4, is as follows: SQTIHQWPATLVQPVGSPLSLECTVEGTSNPNLYWYRQAAGRGLQLLFYSVGIGQISSEVPQNLSASRPQDRQFILSSKKLLLSDSGFYLCAWSVLLGVGKNIQYFGAGTRLSVL.

The J gene is TRBJ1-6, the V gene TRBV11-2, with unresolved D. With 1 base removed from V and 8 bases from J, the gap between germline ends came to 15 bases. Germline V lookup: CDR1 SGHAT, CDR2 FQNNGV. This CDR3 comprises 16 residues. Here the CDR3 reads CASSLGGPGLDSPLHF. CDR3 nucleotides: TGTGCCAGCAGCTTAGGAGGCCCGGGATTGGATTCACCCCTCCACTTT.

The rearrangement links TRBV10-3 to TRBJ1-5, with D uncertain. The V gene's germline CDR1 is ENHRY and CDR2 SYGVKD. Trimming shortened V by 2 bases and J by 4 bases, and 9 bases separated the two germline ends. The CDR3 has 14 amino acids. The CDR3 DNA sequence: TGTGCCATCAGTGAGGAAAGTAGTAATCAGCCCCAGCATTTT. Translation gives CAISEESSNQPQHF.

This clone has just one count. The genes are TRBV7-6 and TRBJ1-5; 7 nucleotides line up with TRBD1. This CDR3 has 16 amino acids. V shed 4 bases, J shed 5 bases, and the junction held 11 bases outside the gene matches. Germline CDR1 is SGHVS and CDR2 is FNYEAQ. The CDR3 is CASSSRGGGGDQPQHF. DNA of the CDR3: TGTGCCAGCAGCTCCCGAGGTGGAGGGGGCGATCAGCCCCAGCATTTT.

This chain connects TRBV12-3 or TRBV12-4 to TRBJ2-3; D might be TRBD2 (5 bases). The CDR3 runs to 13 residues. With 6 bases removed from V and 3 bases from J, the gap between germline ends came to 10 bases. CDR3 amino acids: CASRVPGTDTQYF. In DNA form, the CDR3 reads TGTGCCAGCAGGGTCCCGGGAACAGATACGCAGTATTTT.

The V and J genes are TRBV2 and TRBJ1-6; D not certain. V lost 7 bases to trimming and J lost 7 bases, with 14 bases between them. This CDR3 region has 14 residues. CDR1 SNHLY and CDR2 FYNNEI come from the germline V gene. DNA of the CDR3: TGTGCCAGCACCGCGCTCCCGGGAAATTCACCCCTCCACTTT. It translates to CASTALPGNSPLHF. The full variable domain, rest sourced from reference TRBV2 and TRBJ1-6, is EPEVTQTPSHQVTQMGQEVILRCVPISNHLYFYWYRQILGQKVEFLVSFYNNEISEKSEIFDDQFSVERPDGSNFTLKIRSTKLEDSAMYFCASTALPGNSPLHFGNGTRLTVT.

In DNA form, the CDR3 reads TGTGCCAGCAGCTTCCCGGCGGGAGGCACAGATACGCAGTATTTT. This translates into CASSFPAGGTDTQYF. The chain carries TRBV7-9 and TRBJ2-3; the match to TRBD2 covers 7 bases. The V gene end was trimmed by 3 bases and the J gene end by 1 base; junction bases not matched to a gene: 4. CDR1 is SEHNR and CDR2 is FQNEAQ in the germline V gene (reference sequence). The CDR3 has 15 residues.

This chain links TRBV27 with TRBJ2-1; 7 nucleotides line up with TRBD2. The CDR3 contains 14 residues. Germline V gene data show CDR1 as MNHEY and CDR2 as SMNVEV (reference sequence). With V trimmed by 6 bases and J by 7 bases, 9 bases remained unmatched. The CDR3 bases are TGTGCCAGCAGGAGGGAGGGGCCTCGGAATGAGCAGTTCTTC. It codes for CASRREGPRNEQFF.

The chain is built from TRBV6-5 and TRBJ1-1; no firm D call. Germline loops: CDR1 MNHEY, CDR2 SVGAGI. Trimming shortened V by 8 bases and J by 2 bases, and 9 bases separated the two germline ends. The CDR3 length is 12 residues. The CDR3 protein is CASATVNTEAFF. Written as DNA, the CDR3 is TGTGCCAGCGCCACAGTTAACACTGAAGCTTTCTTT.

V usage is TRBV18 and J usage is TRBJ1-5; 8 nucleotides line up with TRBD1. Germline CDR1 is KGHSH and CDR2 is LQKENI. After removal of 4 bases from V and 2 bases from J, the junction contained 4 bases not matched to a gene. CDR3 length: 15 amino acids. Here the CDR3 reads CASSQLTGGNQPQHF. The DNA for the CDR3 is TGTGCCAGCTCACAGCTGACAGGGGGCAATCAGCCCCAGCATTTT. The full variable domain, completed using reference TRBV18 and TRBJ1-5, is NAGVMQNPRHLVRRRGQEARLRCSPMKGHSHVYWYRQLPEEGLKFMVYLQKENIIDESGMPKERFSAEFPKEGPSILRIQQVVRGDSAAYFCASSQLTGGNQPQHFGDGTRLSIL.

This clone came up a few times. This chain uses TRBV19 with TRBJ2-7; 9 bases fit TRBD1. CDR3 length: 14 amino acids. The V gene's germline CDR1 is LNHDA and CDR2 SQIVND (reference sequence). V was pared by 5 bases and J by 6 bases, with 8 bases of the junction left unmatched. CDR3 DNA sequence: TGTGCCAGTAGTCGGGACAGGGCTTGGGGCGAGCAGTACTTC. Amino acid sequence: CASSRDRAWGEQYF.